These T cell receptor beta chains were read from a single sample in a study of T-cell reconstitution after alpha-beta-depleted transplantation in children. TCRdb used MiXCR to reprocess the PCR reads, holding one entry per CDR3 protein. The top ten hold roughly 40% of the sample, which has just under 350,000 distinct CDR3 sequences, 15% to 20% seen once. The material sequenced was PBMCs, mostly from graft donor cells, taken 360 days after TCRalphabeta/CD19-depleted stem cell transplant. These receptor sequences come from a male patient between 2 and 15 years old who had a stem cell transplant for acute lymphoblastic leukemia, so the T cells may come from the graft donor. Each CDR3 is given with its conserved first and last residue. Fields, in order: J gene, V gene, D gene, clone size, CDR3 DNA, CDR3 protein. The D gene is left open where the match is weak. Some rows mark clone size as missing; the rest say once, few, many or name a class of expanded clone.

>TRBJ2-2|TRBV10-3|.|many
TGTGCCATCAGTGAGTCGAAGCGTACCGGGGAGCTGTTTTTT
CAISESKRTGELFF
>TRBJ2-1|TRBV29-1|TRBD1|few
TGCAGCGCGGGTGTGGGACAGGGGGCCTACAATGAGCAGTTCTTC
CSAGVGQGAYNEQFF
>TRBJ2-3|TRBV20-1|.|many
TGCAGTGGAGGTCTGGGGGGAGATACGCAGTATTTT
CSGGLGGDTQYF
>TRBJ2-3|TRBV12-3/TRBV12-4|TRBD2|few
TGTGCCAGCAGTTTTCGGGGGGACGGCGATGCGCAGTATTTT
CASSFRGDGDAQYF
>TRBJ2-5|TRBV4-1|.|many
TGTGCCAGCAGCCAAGATCGGGAGACCCAGTACTTC
CASSQDRETQYF
>TRBJ2-2|TRBV19|.|few
TGTGCCAGTAGTTTTACTATGGGGAACACCGGGGAGCTGTTTTTT
CASSFTMGNTGELFF
>TRBJ2-1|TRBV10-3|TRBD1|.
TGTGCCACTGACAGGGGGCGGCAGAACAATGAGCGGTTCTTC
CATDRGRQNNERFF
>TRBJ2-3|TRBV9|TRBD2|.
TGTGCCAGCACCCCGGGACTAGCGGGAGTTTTAGGCACAGATACGCAGTATTTT
CASTPGLAGVLGTDTQYF
>TRBJ1-3|TRBV6-6|.|.
TGTGCCACCGACAGTCACTCTGGAAACACCATATATTTT
CATDSHSGNTIYF
>TRBJ2-7|TRBV5-1|TRBD1|.
TGCGCCAGCAGCGGACAGGTAGACATCCCACCCTACGAGCAGTACTTC
CASSGQVDIPPYEQYF
>TRBJ2-5|TRBV5-4|TRBD1|.
TGTGCCAGCGGACCCGGGACAGCACAAGAGACCCAGTACTTC
CASGPGTAQETQYF
>TRBJ2-1|TRBV4-1|.|.
TGCGCCAGCAGCCACAAAGGAGTAGGCGAGCAGTTCTTC
CASSHKGVGEQFF
>TRBJ2-3|TRBV15|.|.
TGTGCCACCAGCAGAACTTCAGGCGGGGTCGGCACAGATACGCAGTATTTT
CATSRTSGGVGTDTQYF
>TRBJ2-1|TRBV20-1|.|few
TGCAGTGCTAGGGGAAACAGGGTTGTTGCACAAGGGCAGTTCTTC
CSARGNRVVAQGQFF
>TRBJ2-4|TRBV28|.|few
TGTGCCAGCAGTCCCGGGGCCGGGACGGGGAACATTCAGTACTTC
CASSPGAGTGNIQYF
>TRBJ2-3|TRBV6-7|TRBD2|.
TGTGCCAGCAGTTATGAGGCGGGAGGGAGCACAGATACGCAGTATTTT
CASSYEAGGSTDTQYF
>TRBJ2-1|TRBV28|TRBD2|few
TGTGCCAGCAACTTAGGGGGGACTAGTATGCATGAGCAGTTCTTC
CASNLGGTSMHEQFF
>TRBJ1-4|TRBV12-3/TRBV12-4|.|.
TGTGCCAGCAGTTTGGCAGGGATCGAACTGTTTTTT
CASSLAGIELFF
>TRBJ2-5|TRBV27|.|few
TGTGCCAGCAGTTCCATTTATCCGGGACGCAAAGAGACCCAGTACTTC
CASSSIYPGRKETQYF
>TRBJ1-2|TRBV29-1|.|.
TGCAGCGCTAGAGACAGCTATGGCTACACCTTC
CSARDSYGYTF
>TRBJ2-3|TRBV20-1|.|.
TGCAGTGCCAGGAAGGGCCGGAGCACAGATACGCAGTATTTT
CSARKGRSTDTQYF
>TRBJ1-2|TRBV7-9|TRBD1|few
TGTGCCAGCAGCTTAGGAAGACAGGGGGCTATTGGCTACACCTTC
CASSLGRQGAIGYTF
>TRBJ2-7|TRBV7-9|.|.
TGTGCCAGCAGCGTCGGGTCAGCCTACGAGCAGTACTTC
CASSVGSAYEQYF
>TRBJ2-1|TRBV24-1|TRBD2|.
TGTGCCACCAGTGACCCTGGACTAGCGGGAGGGCAGTTCTTC
CATSDPGLAGGQFF
>TRBJ2-5|TRBV11-3|.|.
TGTGCCAGCAGCTTGGTCCCAGAGACCCAGTACTTC
CASSLVPETQYF
>TRBJ2-2|TRBV10-3|.|.
TGTGCCATCAGTGAGTCACGACCGGGGGGCAGGACCGGGGAGCTGTTTTTT
CAISESRPGGRTGELFF
>TRBJ1-1|TRBV20-1|.|.
TGCAGTGCGCGACAGGAGGAAGCTTTCTTT
CSARQEEAFF
>TRBJ2-7|TRBV28|.|.
TGTGCCAGCAGGCAGCGACGGGAGGAGCAGTACTTC
CASRQRREEQYF
>TRBJ2-6|TRBV4-1|TRBD1|few
TGCGCCAGCAGCCAGCCGGGACAGGGGGCTGGGGCCAACGTCCTGACTTTC
CASSQPGQGAGANVLTF
>TRBJ2-3|TRBV4-1|.|.
TGCGCCAGCAGCCAACTAGCGACCCGCACAGATACGCAGTATTTT
CASSQLATRTDTQYF
>TRBJ2-1|TRBV4-3|.|many
TGCGCCAGCAGCCAAGAGTGGCCCTACAATGAGCAGTTCTTC
CASSQEWPYNEQFF
>TRBJ2-7|TRBV15|.|few
TGTGCCACCAGCAGAGATTACGGGACTTACTACGAGCAGTACTTC
CATSRDYGTYYEQYF
>TRBJ1-3|TRBV5-8|.|few
TGTGCCAGCAGCTTGGGCCCCCCGGACACCATATATTTT
CASSLGPPDTIYF
>TRBJ2-2|TRBV5-6|.|many
TGTGCCAGCAGCTTTGGTCGGTTGGGCTACACCGGGGAGCTGTTTTTT
CASSFGRLGYTGELFF
>TRBJ1-1|TRBV29-1|.|few
TGCAGCCTCACCCGGTCCTTGAACACTGAAGCTTTCTTT
CSLTRSLNTEAFF
>TRBJ2-5|TRBV20-1|.|few
TGCAGTGCTAGACAGGGGGGCCAAGAGACCCAGTACTTC
CSARQGGQETQYF
>TRBJ2-3|TRBV5-5|.|.
TGTGCCAGCAGCTTGCCTGGGGCAGATACGCAGTATTTT
CASSLPGADTQYF
>TRBJ2-7|TRBV12-3/TRBV12-4|TRBD2|few
TGTGCCAGCAGTTTAGCGGGACTAGCCTCCTACGAGCAGTACTTC
CASSLAGLASYEQYF
>TRBJ2-1|TRBV4-2|TRBD2|many
TGTGCCAGCAGCCAACCCATTGGCACTAGCGGGAGAGGCGGTGAGCAGTTCTTC
CASSQPIGTSGRGGEQFF
>TRBJ2-7|TRBV5-6|.|few
TGTGCCAGCAGTTACAGCGGAGTCTACGAGCAGTACTTC
CASSYSGVYEQYF
>TRBJ2-2|TRBV7-2|.|.
TGTGCCAGCAGCGTTGCTAGGGAGCTGTTTTTT
CASSVARELFF
>TRBJ2-7|TRBV20-1|.|once
TGCAGTGGGAGGGGCGGAGCCGCCTACGAGCAGTACTTC
CSGRGGAAYEQYF
>TRBJ2-7|TRBV12-3/TRBV12-4|.|many
TGTGCCAGCAGTTTAGAGGGGAGAACGGCCTACGAGCAGTACTTC
CASSLEGRTAYEQYF
>TRBJ1-2|TRBV5-5|.|.
TGTGCCAGCAGCTTGGACTTTTCGTACAGATCAAATGGCTACACCTTC
CASSLDFSYRSNGYTF
>TRBJ2-7|TRBV28|.|many
TGTGCCAGCAGGGGCGGCCTCACCTACGAGCAGTACTTC
CASRGGLTYEQYF
>TRBJ2-1|TRBV4-1|TRBD2|few
TGCGCCAGCAGCCACCGCATAGCGGGAGGCCCTTCCAATGAGCAGTTCTTC
CASSHRIAGGPSNEQFF
>TRBJ2-7|TRBV12-3/TRBV12-4|TRBD1|many
TGTGCCAGCAGTCTCGGGACAGGGTACGACGAGCAGTACTTC
CASSLGTGYDEQYF
>TRBJ2-5|TRBV27|.|few
TGTGCCAGCAGGAGTCGGGCGGGACTAGAGACCCAGTACTTC
CASRSRAGLETQYF
>TRBJ2-1|TRBV7-3|TRBD2|many
TGTGCCAGCAGCCCGGCCTCTAGCGGGACTACCTACAATGAGCAGTTCTTC
CASSPASSGTTYNEQFF
>TRBJ2-1|TRBV11-2|.|.
TGTGCCAGCAGCTTAACTCCCCGGGACGGACGCTACAATGAGCAGTTCTTC
CASSLTPRDGRYNEQFF
>TRBJ2-5|TRBV29-1|TRBD2|few
TGCAGCGTGGGCGGTGCTAGCGGTTATCAAGAGACCCAGTACTTC
CSVGGASGYQETQYF
>TRBJ2-5|TRBV9|TRBD1|few
TGTGCCAGCAGCTTACGGCCGGGACAGGGGCGGGAGACCCAGTACTTC
CASSLRPGQGRETQYF
>TRBJ2-5|TRBV5-1|.|once
TGCGCCAGCAGCTTGGGAGGAGTGAGAGAGACCCAGTACTTC
CASSLGGVRETQYF
>TRBJ1-5|TRBV5-1|TRBD1|.
TGCGCCAGCAGCTTGGAGACAGGGAATCAGCCCCAGCATTTT
CASSLETGNQPQHF
>TRBJ1-2|TRBV5-1|.|few
TGCGCCAGCAGCTTAGAGGGGAGTTCGAGATATGGCTACACCTTC
CASSLEGSSRYGYTF
>TRBJ2-3|TRBV18|.|few
TGTGCCAGCTCACCCAGGGACATTAGAGATACGCAGTATTTT
CASSPRDIRDTQYF